Below are 30 T cell receptor beta chains sequenced from a single sample in a study of cytomegalovirus exposure and HLA in healthy donors. The PCR used 60 Vbeta and 13 Jbeta primers. Using immunoSEQ multiplex PCR, the repertoire was profiled, and TCRdb retains in-frame clones only, with some absent. The table lists 110,000 to 150,000 clones, about 82% of them singletons. The sample comprised PBMCs. The receptors here all came from a male donor in good health and CMV-seronegative.

This chain connects TRBV6-5 to TRBJ1-2; the D is unclear. The germline V gene encodes CDR1 MNHEY and CDR2 SVGAGI. Trimming left V 5 bases short and J 8 bases short, with 18 bases between. CDR3 length: 14 residues. In DNA form, the CDR3 reads TGTGCCAGCAGTAAACTGACCCCCTGGAGGGGCTACACCTTC. It yields the protein CASSKLTPWRGYTF.

In this sample, this clone turned up a few times. The gene calls are TRBV28 and TRBJ2-1, with TRBD1 matching over 8 bases. Germline V gene sequence: CDR1 MDHEN, CDR2 SYDVKM. After removal of 3 bases from V and 9 bases from J, the junction contained 19 bases not matched to a gene. The CDR3 sequence is 18 residues long. The CDR3 region is CASSFKVVKGQGDGEQFF. The CDR3 nucleotides read TGTGCCAGCAGTTTTAAGGTCGTAAAAGGACAGGGTGACGGTGAGCAGTTCTTC.

The gene calls are TRBV18 and TRBJ1-1; D is uncertain. The CDR3 runs 17 residues. Germline values: CDR1 KGHSH, CDR2 LQKENI. The V gene lost 3 bases and the J gene lost 0 bases, with 17 bases spanning the gap. This CDR3 reads CASSPRGLNGMNTEAFF. DNA for the CDR3: TGTGCCAGCTCACCCCGCGGACTGAACGGCATGAACACTGAAGCTTTCTTT.

The chain links TRBV19 to TRBJ2-7, with TRBD2 identical over 12 bases. This CDR3 has 13 amino acids. With V trimmed by 10 bases and J by 1 base, 2 bases remained unmatched. Germline CDR1 LNHDA, CDR2 SQIVND (reference sequence). CDR3 in DNA: TGTGCCACCGGACTAGCGGGATCCTACGAGCAGTACTTC. It is translated as CATGLAGSYEQYF.

The rearrangement uses TRBV28 and TRBJ1-5, with D possibly being TRBD1 (5 bases). Per germline, CDR1 MDHEN and CDR2 SYDVKM. This CDR3 contains 13 residues. Deletions cut 7 bases from V and 5 bases from J, with 12 bases between. DNA for the CDR3: TGTGCCAGCATCCCAGGGATGGATCAGCCCCAGCATTTT. It translates to CASIPGMDQPQHF.

This clone appeared a few times. The CDR3 DNA sequence: TGTGCCAGCAGCTTAGATCAGGGCTACGAGCAGTACTTC. Translation: CASSLDQGYEQYF. The V call is TRBV7-8, the J call TRBJ2-7, with a possible D match to TRBD1 (5 bases). Germline CDR1 reads SGHVS; CDR2 reads FQNEAQ. The CDR3 contains 13 residues. The V gene lost 1 base and the J gene lost 3 bases, with 7 bases spanning the gap.

V gene TRBV7-9 combines with J gene TRBJ2-1, with 7 bases lining up with TRBD1. CDR3 length: 11 amino acids. Germline V CDR1 and CDR2: SEHNR, FQNEAQ (reference sequence). CDR3 amino acids: CAILDRNEQFF. CDR3 coding DNA: TGTGCAATACTGGACAGGAATGAGCAGTTCTTC.

The rearrangement joins TRBV28 to TRBJ2-2, with unresolved D. Trimming cost V 3 bases and J 4 bases, with 3 bases left between them. Germline loops: CDR1 MDHEN, CDR2 SYDVKM. The length of the CDR3 is 12 residues. CDR3 amino acids: CASSLATGELFF. The CDR3 bases are TGTGCCAGCAGTTTGGCCACCGGGGAGCTGTTTTTT.

The CDR3 nucleotides are TGTGCCAGCAGCCGGCGGGGGACTGAAGCTTTCTTT. It yields the protein CASSRRGTEAFF. V usage is TRBV28 and J usage is TRBJ1-1; D might be TRBD1 (5 bases). CDR3 length: 12 residues. The ends were cut back, 6 bases at V and 5 bases at J, with 10 bases in the middle. Germline values: CDR1 MDHEN, CDR2 SYDVKM.

The chain is built from TRBV13 and TRBJ2-3, with 7 nucleotides matching TRBD1. The CDR3 extends over 16 amino acids. The V segment lost 1 base and the J segment 4 bases; nucleotides outside the gene matches: 8. CDR1 PRHDT and CDR2 FYEKMQ come from the germline V gene (reference sequence). CDR3 in DNA: TGTGCCAGCAGCTTAGTTCGGAATAGGGGGCCAGATACGCAGTATTTT. This gives the protein CASSLVRNRGPDTQYF.

V usage is TRBV27 and J usage is TRBJ2-3, with 11 bases fitting TRBD1. Germline lookup yields CDR1 MNHEY and CDR2 SMNVEV (reference sequence). The CDR3 extends over 13 amino acids. V was pared by 6 bases and J by 7 bases, with 3 bases of the junction left unmatched. The CDR3 spells CASSRDRGNTQYF. CDR3 sequence (DNA): TGTGCCAGCAGCCGGGACAGGGGGAATACGCAGTATTTT.

This rearrangement joins TRBV5-6 to TRBJ1-2, with unresolved D. From germline, CDR1 is SGHDT and CDR2 YYEEEE. This CDR3 is built from 11 residues. V was shortened by 1 base and J by 11 bases, with 9 bases between the two germline ends. The CDR3 DNA follows: TGTGCCAGCAGCTTGAAAACAGATTACACCTTC. Residues: CASSLKTDYTF.

The chain combines TRBV27 with TRBJ2-7; maybe TRBD2 (5 bases). CDR3 length: 14 amino acids. V lost 4 bases, J lost 2 bases, and 12 bases lay in between. Germline CDR1 is MNHEY and CDR2 is SMNVEV (reference sequence). The CDR3 reads CASSSGGKTYEQYF. CDR3 coding DNA: TGTGCCAGCAGTTCCGGAGGAAAAACCTACGAGCAGTACTTC.

The rearrangement uses TRBV29-1 and TRBJ2-5; the D gene is possibly TRBD2 (6 bases). There are 14 residues in the CDR3. CDR1 SQVTM and CDR2 ANQGSEA come from the germline V gene. Deletions cut 5 bases from V and 5 bases from J, with 18 bases between. CDR3 region: CSVPGWASEETQYF. The CDR3, as DNA: TGCAGCGTTCCTGGGTGGGCTAGCGAGGAGACCCAGTACTTC.

The chain employs TRBV18 and TRBJ2-7; TRBD2 matches 8 bases. CDR3 length equals 15 residues. V lost 1 base to trimming and J lost 2 bases; unmatched junction nucleotides: 4. Germline V lookup: CDR1 KGHSH, CDR2 LQKENI. CDR3 coding DNA: TGTGCCAGCTCACCACAGGCTAGCGGGCCCTACGAGCAGTACTTC. Translating gives CASSPQASGPYEQYF.

This chain uses TRBV7-6 with TRBJ2-1; 7 nucleotides match TRBD2. V dropped 2 bases and J dropped 3; count of bases not matched to a gene: 4. In germline, CDR1 is SGHVS, CDR2 FNYEAQ. The CDR3 sequence is 15 residues long. CDR3 in DNA: TGTGCCAGCAGCTTAACGGCTAGCGGCTACAATGAGCAGTTCTTC. Its protein product is CASSLTASGYNEQFF.

The V gene is TRBV15, the J gene TRBJ2-5; 7 nucleotides match TRBD2. The germline V gene has CDR1 LNHNV and CDR2 YYDKDF (reference sequence). Germline trimming cut 0 bases from V and 4 bases from J; bases unmatched to any gene: 11. The CDR3 has 17 amino acids. CDR3 DNA: TGTGCCACCAGCAGAGATTCTGGGTTCTCGGGAGGAGAGACCCAGTACTTC. It specifies CATSRDSGFSGGETQYF.

This chain links TRBV5-8 with TRBJ2-2, with D tentatively TRBD2 (5 bases). CDR3 length: 16 amino acids. Germline assignment: CDR1 SGHTS and CDR2 YDEGEE. Trimming stripped 0 bases from V and 2 bases from J, with 11 bases between. The CDR3 DNA is TGTGCCAGCAGCTTGGTGCCAGCGGATAACACCGGGGAGCTGTTTTTT. Translation gives CASSLVPADNTGELFF.

The chain is built from TRBV28 and TRBJ1-3; the match to TRBD1 covers 8 bases. The germline V gene has CDR1 MDHEN and CDR2 SYDVKM. The CDR3 covers 14 residues. With 5 bases clipped from V and 4 bases from J, the junction kept 4 bases outside the gene matches. Written as DNA, the CDR3 is TGTGCCAGCAGTCGACAGGGGCCAGGAAACACCATATATTTT. Encoded protein: CASSRQGPGNTIYF.

The chain has TRBV7-3 and TRBJ1-3; the D is unclear. This CDR3 comprises 14 residues. In germline, CDR1 is SGHTA, CDR2 FQGTGA. Trimming cost V 6 bases and J 2 bases, with 11 bases left between them. The CDR3 sequence is CASRDWDTGNTIYF. In DNA, the CDR3 is TGTGCCAGCAGGGACTGGGATACTGGAAACACCATATATTTT.

The chain employs TRBV9 and TRBJ2-5; the match to TRBD1 covers 7 bases. This CDR3 has 16 amino acids. CDR1 is SGDLS and CDR2 is YYNGEE in the germline V gene. The trim removed 0 bases at V and 0 bases at J, leaving 5 bases unmatched. Written as DNA, the CDR3 is TGTGCCAGCAGCGTAGATGGCAGGGGGTACCAAGAGACCCAGTACTTC. The encoded protein is CASSVDGRGYQETQYF.

The chain recombines TRBV27 with TRBJ2-5; the match to TRBD2 covers 8 bases. CDR1 is MNHEY and CDR2 is SMNVEV in the germline V gene (reference sequence). J was trimmed by 0 bases and V by 5 bases; bases with no gene match: 8. CDR3 length equals 16 residues. The CDR3 loop is CASSPLGREDQETQYF. The CDR3 nucleotides are TGTGCCAGCAGTCCCCTGGGGCGGGAGGACCAAGAGACCCAGTACTTC.

The rearrangement joins TRBV27 to TRBJ2-7, with TRBD1 matching 10 bases. This CDR3 contains 15 residues. Germline V gene lookup returns CDR1 MNHEY and CDR2 SMNVEV (reference sequence). V dropped 2 bases and J dropped 7; count of bases not matched to a gene: 8. This CDR3 reads CASSLRGTGVGEQYF. DNA of the CDR3: TGTGCCAGCAGTTTAAGAGGGACAGGGGTAGGGGAGCAGTACTTC.

The chain couples TRBV2 to TRBJ2-1, with D perhaps TRBD2 (6 bases). Germline V gene lookup returns CDR1 SNHLY and CDR2 FYNNEI. This CDR3 spans 13 amino acids. The germline V and J ends were trimmed by 7 bases and 7 bases, with 14 bases remaining between them. For the CDR3, the DNA is TGTGCCAGCAACGGACTACCACTTAATGAGCAGTTCTTC. It translates to CASNGLPLNEQFF.

This clone was seen once. The rearrangement joins TRBV4-2 to TRBJ2-3, with 9 nucleotides matching TRBD2. The J segment lost 0 bases and the V segment lost 0 bases, leaving 10 bases of the junction unmatched. This CDR3 is 19 amino acids long. Germline-derived CDR1 and CDR2 are LGHNA and YNFKEQ. The CDR3 loop reads CASSQEGQRGVLSTDTQYF. CDR3 sequence (DNA): TGTGCCAGCAGCCAAGAAGGCCAGCGGGGGGTCCTTAGCACAGATACGCAGTATTTT.

The chain employs TRBV7-2 and TRBJ1-1; a possible D gene is TRBD1 (5 bases). The germline V and J ends were trimmed by 2 bases and 0 bases, with 19 bases remaining between them. This CDR3 has 18 residues. Per germline, CDR1 SGHTA and CDR2 FQGNSA. CDR3 in DNA: TGTGCCAGCAGCTTAAGTTCTCGGGTAGGGGATATGAACACTGAAGCTTTCTTT. It specifies CASSLSSRVGDMNTEAFF.

The chain couples TRBV6-5 to TRBJ1-1; D is possibly TRBD1 (6 bases). Per the germline V gene, CDR1 is MNHEY and CDR2 is SVGAGI. V was pared by 2 bases and J by 8 bases, with 12 bases between. The CDR3 is 13 residues long. The DNA of the CDR3 is TGTGCCAGCAGTTACGGCGGGGGCAAGGAAGCTTTCTTT. It encodes CASSYGGGKEAFF.

V usage is TRBV10-2 and J usage is TRBJ1-2, with TRBD1 identical over 7 bases. The CDR3 length is 15 residues. The germline V gene has CDR1 WSHSY and CDR2 SAAADI. Germline trimming cut 6 bases from V and 4 bases from J; bases unmatched to any gene: 11. This CDR3 reads CASSPDRNSAYGYTF. The CDR3 DNA follows: TGCGCCAGCAGCCCGGACAGGAATTCGGCCTATGGCTACACCTTC.

V is TRBV7-8 and J is TRBJ2-2, with D possibly TRBD1 on 6 matching bases. The germline CDR1 and CDR2 sequences are SGHVS and FQNEAQ. This CDR3 contains 17 residues. The V end lost 4 bases, the J end lost 7 bases, and 22 bases lay between the germline ends. The CDR3 region has the DNA TGTGCCAGCAGCTCAGGATACAGGGAATTAAGTGTCGGGGAGCTGTTTTTT. Amino acids: CASSSGYRELSVGELFF.

This chain joins TRBV5-5 and TRBJ2-7; D gene uncertain. Germline assignment: CDR1 SGHKS and CDR2 YYEKEE (reference sequence). The CDR3 consists of 15 residues. V gave up 2 bases and J gave up 0 bases, with 12 bases separating them. CDR3 nucleotides: TGTGCCAGCAGCTTAACGGTTTTAAGCTCCTACGAGCAGTACTTC. Residues: CASSLTVLSSYEQYF.